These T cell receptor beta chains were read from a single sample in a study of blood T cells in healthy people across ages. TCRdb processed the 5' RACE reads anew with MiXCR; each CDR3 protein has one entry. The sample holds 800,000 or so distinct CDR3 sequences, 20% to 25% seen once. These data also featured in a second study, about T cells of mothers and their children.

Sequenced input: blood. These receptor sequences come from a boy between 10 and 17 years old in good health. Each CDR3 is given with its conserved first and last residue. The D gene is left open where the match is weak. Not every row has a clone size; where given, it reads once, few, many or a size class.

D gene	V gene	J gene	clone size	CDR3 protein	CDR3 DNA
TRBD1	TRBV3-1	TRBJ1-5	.	CASSPTGTGGNQPQHF	TGTGCCAGCAGCCCGACAGGGACTGGAGGCAATCAGCCCCAGCATTTT
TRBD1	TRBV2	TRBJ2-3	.	CASSRQGVTDTQYF	TGTGCCAGCAGCCGACAGGGGGTGACAGATACGCAGTATTTT
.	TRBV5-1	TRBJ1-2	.	CASSLAPDGNYGYTF	TGCGCCAGCAGCTTGGCCCCGGACGGAAACTATGGCTACACCTTC
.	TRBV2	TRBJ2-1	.	CASNSKPYNEQFF	TGTGCCAGCAATTCCAAGCCCTACAATGAGCAGTTCTTC
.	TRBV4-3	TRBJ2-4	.	CASSQDTGAKNIQYF	TGCGCCAGCAGCCAAGACACAGGGGCCAAAAACATTCAGTACTTC
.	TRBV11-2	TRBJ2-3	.	CASSSRLSTDTQYF	TGTGCCAGCAGCTCCCGACTAAGCACAGATACGCAGTATTTT
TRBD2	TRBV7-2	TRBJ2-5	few	CASSLVAGGWQETQYF	TGTGCCAGCAGCTTAGTAGCGGGAGGTTGGCAAGAGACCCAGTACTTC
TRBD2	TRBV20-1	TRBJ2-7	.	CSANLAGVREQYF	TGCAGTGCTAATCTAGCGGGAGTCCGGGAGCAGTACTTC
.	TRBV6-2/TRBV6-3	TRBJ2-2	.	CASSYSRDPEQEATGELFF	TGTGCCAGCAGTTACTCACGGGACCCCGAACAAGAAGCCACCGGGGAGCTGTTTTTT
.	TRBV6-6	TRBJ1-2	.	CASRVGGEYGYTF	TGTGCCAGCAGGGTGGGGGGAGAGTATGGCTACACCTTC
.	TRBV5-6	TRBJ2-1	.	CACSRNQGQGNEQFF	TGTGCCTGCAGCAGAAACCAGGGGCAGGGGAATGAGCAGTTCTTC
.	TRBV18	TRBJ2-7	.	CASSPPTGQGLNEQYF	TGTGCCAGCTCACCGCCGACGGGACAAGGCCTTAACGAGCAGTACTTC
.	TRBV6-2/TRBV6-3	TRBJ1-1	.	CASSYRDRVVNTEAFF	TGTGCCAGCAGTTATCGGGATCGGGTTGTGAACACTGAAGCTTTCTTT
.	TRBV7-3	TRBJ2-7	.	CASSPYPNTEQYF	TGTGCCAGCAGCCCTTACCCGAATACCGAGCAGTACTTC
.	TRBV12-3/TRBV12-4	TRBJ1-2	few	CASIRLGTRGPRGYTF	TGTGCCAGCATAAGGCTGGGGACAAGGGGACCTCGGGGCTACACCTTC
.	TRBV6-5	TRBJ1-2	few	CASSYSSAGENYGYTF	TGTGCCAGCAGTTACTCCTCGGCAGGAGAGAACTATGGCTACACCTTC
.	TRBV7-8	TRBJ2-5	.	CASSLVVGQGRHELFF	TGTGCCAGCAGCTTAGTCGTAGGGCAGGGTCGGCATGAGCTGTTCTTC
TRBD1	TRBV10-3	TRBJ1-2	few	CAISQGAGYTF	TGTGCCATCAGCCAGGGGGCTGGCTACACCTTC
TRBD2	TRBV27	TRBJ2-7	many	CASSLRGGPYEQYF	TGTGCCAGCAGTTTACGGGGGGGACCCTACGAGCAGTACTTC
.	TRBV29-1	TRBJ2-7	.	CSVYSLRGEQYF	TGCAGCGTATACTCATTGAGGGGCGAGCAGTACTTC
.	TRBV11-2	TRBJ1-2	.	CASSLDLLTIYGYTF	TGTGCCAGCAGCTTAGATCTTTTGACTATCTATGGCTACACCTTC
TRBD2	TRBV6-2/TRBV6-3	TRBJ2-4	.	CASSTERGNIQYF	TGTGCCAGCAGTACAGAGCGGGGAAACATTCAGTACTTC
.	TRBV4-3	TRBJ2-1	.	CASLEGSGHYNEQFF	TGCGCCAGCTTGGAGGGGAGCGGGCACTACAATGAGCAGTTCTTC
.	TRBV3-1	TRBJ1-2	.	CASSQDWGGYGYTF	TGTGCCAGCAGCCAAGATTGGGGGGGATATGGCTACACCTTC
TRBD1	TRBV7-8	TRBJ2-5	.	CASSLPGEGQAEETQYF	TGTGCCAGCAGCTTACCAGGGGAAGGACAGGCAGAAGAGACCCAGTACTTC
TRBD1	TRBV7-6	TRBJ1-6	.	CASSRGQEPSPLHF	TGTGCCAGCAGCCGGGGACAGGAGCCTTCACCCCTCCACTTT
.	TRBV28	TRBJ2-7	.	CATGLAVHEQYF	TGTGCCACCGGCCTAGCAGTCCACGAGCAGTACTTC
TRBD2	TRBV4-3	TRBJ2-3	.	CASSQGRGIVGTDTQYF	TGCGCCAGCAGCCAAGGGCGGGGGATAGTAGGCACAGATACGCAGTATTTT
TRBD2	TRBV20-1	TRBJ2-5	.	CSARNDVAGEGETQYF	TGCAGTGCTAGAAATGACGTAGCGGGAGAAGGGGAGACCCAGTACTTC
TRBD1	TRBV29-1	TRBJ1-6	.	CSPVGTGASYNSPLHF	TGCAGCCCGGTGGGGACAGGGGCCTCCTATAATTCACCCCTCCACTTT
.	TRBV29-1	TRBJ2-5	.	CSVDRAFSETQYF	TGCAGCGTTGACCGCGCTTTCTCTGAGACCCAGTACTTC
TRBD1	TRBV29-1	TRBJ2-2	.	CSGRDSYTGELFF	TGCAGCGGCAGGGACAGCTACACCGGGGAGCTGTTTTTT
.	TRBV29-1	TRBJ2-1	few	CSVVPGSNDEQFF	TGCAGCGTTGTCCCAGGGTCCAACGATGAGCAGTTCTTC
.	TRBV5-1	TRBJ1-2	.	CASTPGVGANYGYTF	TGCGCCAGCACTCCTGGGGTCGGAGCTAACTATGGCTACACCTTC
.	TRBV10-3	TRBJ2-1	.	CAIRGLGSYQFF	TGTGCCATCAGGGGACTGGGGTCTTATCAGTTCTTC
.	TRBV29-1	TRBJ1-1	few	CSVITGGTEAFF	TGCAGCGTCATAACTGGGGGGACTGAAGCTTTCTTT
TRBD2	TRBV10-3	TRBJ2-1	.	CASTESLAASYNEQFF	TGTGCCAGCACCGAAAGTCTAGCGGCCTCCTACAATGAGCAGTTCTTC
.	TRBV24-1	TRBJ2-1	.	CATSVNSLGPGVDNEQFF	TGTGCCACCAGTGTCAATTCGTTAGGCCCGGGGGTCGACAATGAGCAGTTCTTC